The entry below gives a single T cell receptor beta chain sequence along with its context. The sample is drawn from a study of T cell changes during pregnancy in multiple sclerosis. Data came from immunoSEQ multiplex PCR; TCRdb stores just in-frame clones and leaves some out. The repertoire holds more than 25,000 clones, with about 89% as singletons. Looked up from germline, CDR1 is MDHEN and CDR2 is SYDVKM. Trimming removed 6 bases from V and 3 bases from J; junction bases left unmatched: 17. This CDR3 has 17 amino acids. The sequence was obtained from a female donor with multiple sclerosis, enrolled in a pregnancy study. The chain recombines TRBV28 with TRBJ2-7, with TRBD1 matching over 7 bases. The input for sequencing was CD8+ T cells from peripheral blood mononuclear cells, taken after pregnancy. The CDR3 nucleotides are TGTGCCAGCAGGTCCTGGGACAGCGTGGGGATTAACTACGAGCAGTACTTC. Its translation is CASRSWDSVGINYEQYF.